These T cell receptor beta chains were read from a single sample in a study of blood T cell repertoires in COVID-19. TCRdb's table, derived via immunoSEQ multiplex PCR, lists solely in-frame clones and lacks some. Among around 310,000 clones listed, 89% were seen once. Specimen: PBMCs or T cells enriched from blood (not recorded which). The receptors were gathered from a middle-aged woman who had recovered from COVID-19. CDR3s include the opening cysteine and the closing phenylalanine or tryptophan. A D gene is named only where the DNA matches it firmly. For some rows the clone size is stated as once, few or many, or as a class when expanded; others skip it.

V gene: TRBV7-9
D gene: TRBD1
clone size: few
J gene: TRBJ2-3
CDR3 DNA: TGTGCCAGCAGCCAACCGGGACAGGGCACAGATACGCAGTATTTT
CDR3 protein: CASSQPGQGTDTQYF

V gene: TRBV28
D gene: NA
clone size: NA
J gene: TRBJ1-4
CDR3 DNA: TGTGCCAGCAGTAATGCAGGGGCGGGTGAAAAACTGTTTTTT
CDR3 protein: CASSNAGAGEKLFF

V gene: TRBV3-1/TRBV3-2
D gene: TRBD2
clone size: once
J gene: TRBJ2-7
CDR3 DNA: TGTGCCAGCAGCCCCGCCGGGACTAGCGGCAAAAGGGAGCAGTACTTC
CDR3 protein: CASSPAGTSGKREQYF

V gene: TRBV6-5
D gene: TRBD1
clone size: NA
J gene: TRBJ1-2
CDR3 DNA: TGTGCCAGCAACTTAAGACAGGGGGATGGCTACACCTTC
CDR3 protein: CASNLRQGDGYTF

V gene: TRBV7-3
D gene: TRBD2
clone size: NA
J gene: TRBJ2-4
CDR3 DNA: TGTGCCAGCAGCTTCGGGAGGGGTCCAGGGCTCGTTTGGATTCAGTACTTC
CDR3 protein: CASSFGRGPGLVWIQYF

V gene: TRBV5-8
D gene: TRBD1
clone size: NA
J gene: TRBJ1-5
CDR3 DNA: TGTGCCAGCAGCCACACAGGGGTTTTGAATCAGCCCCAGCATTTT
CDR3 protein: CASSHTGVLNQPQHF

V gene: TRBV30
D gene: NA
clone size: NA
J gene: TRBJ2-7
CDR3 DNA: TGTGCCTGGGCCCAGGGTGGATACGGGTACGAGCAGTACTTC
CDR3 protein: CAWAQGGYGYEQYF

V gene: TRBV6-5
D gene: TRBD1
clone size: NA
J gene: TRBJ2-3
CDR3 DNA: TGTGCCAGCAGTACCGACAGGGAAGGGACGCAGTATTTT
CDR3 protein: CASSTDREGTQYF

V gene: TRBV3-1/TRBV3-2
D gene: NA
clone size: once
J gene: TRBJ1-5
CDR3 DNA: TGTGCCAGCAGCCAAGATTGGGGGCGCCTCGCTCGGCCCCAGCATTTT
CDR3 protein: CASSQDWGRLARPQHF

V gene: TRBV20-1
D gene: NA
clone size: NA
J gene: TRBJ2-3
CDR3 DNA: TGCAGTGCTAGAGGGCTAGCTGCGCAGTATTTT
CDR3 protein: CSARGLAAQYF

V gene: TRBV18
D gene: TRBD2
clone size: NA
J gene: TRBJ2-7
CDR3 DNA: TGTGCCAGCTCACCGGAGGCGGGGGGGTCCTACGAGCAGTACTTC
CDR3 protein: CASSPEAGGSYEQYF

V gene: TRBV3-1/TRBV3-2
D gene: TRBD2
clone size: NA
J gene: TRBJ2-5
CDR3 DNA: TGTGCCAGCAGTCAGACTAGCGGGAGTTTAGAGACCCAGTACTTC
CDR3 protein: CASSQTSGSLETQYF

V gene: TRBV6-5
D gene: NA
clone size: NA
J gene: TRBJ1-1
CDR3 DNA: TGTGCCAGCGAAGACCTTGGGCTCCGGAACACTGAAGCTTTCTTT
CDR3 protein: CASEDLGLRNTEAFF

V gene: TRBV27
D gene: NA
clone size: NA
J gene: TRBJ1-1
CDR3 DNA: TGTGCCAGCAGTTTATCTTTTACGAGGAACACTGAAGCTTTCTTT
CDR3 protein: CASSLSFTRNTEAFF

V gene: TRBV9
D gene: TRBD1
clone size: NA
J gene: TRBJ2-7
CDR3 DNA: TGTGCCAGCAGCGCTGGGACAGAGCCCTCGAGGGAGCAGTACTTC
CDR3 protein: CASSAGTEPSREQYF

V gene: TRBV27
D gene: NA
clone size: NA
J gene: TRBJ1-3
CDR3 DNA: TGTGCCAGCAGTTCCAGCCTGGGAGGGAAACGGGGGCGAAACACCATATATTTT
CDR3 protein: CASSSSLGGKRGRNTIYF

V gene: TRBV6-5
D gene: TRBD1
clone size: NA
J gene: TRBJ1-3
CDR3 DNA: TGTGCCAGCAGCTTCGACAGGGGTGCTGGAAACACCATATATTTT
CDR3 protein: CASSFDRGAGNTIYF

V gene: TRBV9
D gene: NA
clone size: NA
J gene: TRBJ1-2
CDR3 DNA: TGTGCCAGCGCCCGAACGGTCTATGGCTACACCTTC
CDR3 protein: CASARTVYGYTF

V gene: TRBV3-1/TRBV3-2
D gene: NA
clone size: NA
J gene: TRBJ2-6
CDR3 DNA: TGTGCCAGCAGCCCATCTGGGGCCAACGTCCTGACTTTC
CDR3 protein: CASSPSGANVLTF

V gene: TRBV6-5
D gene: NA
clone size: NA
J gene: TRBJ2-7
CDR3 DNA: TGTGCCAGCACCATCGCAGGGGGGTACGAGCAGTACTTC
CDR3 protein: CASTIAGGYEQYF

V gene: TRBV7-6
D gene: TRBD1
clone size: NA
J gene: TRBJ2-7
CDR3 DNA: TGTGCCAGCAGCTCCTTGGACAGGGGAATCTACGAGCAGTACTTC
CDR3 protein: CASSSLDRGIYEQYF

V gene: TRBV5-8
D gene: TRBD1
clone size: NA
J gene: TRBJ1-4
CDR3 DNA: TGTGCCAGCAGCCCCCGGTTACGACAGGGAACTAATGAAAAACTGTTTTTT
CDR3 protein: CASSPRLRQGTNEKLFF

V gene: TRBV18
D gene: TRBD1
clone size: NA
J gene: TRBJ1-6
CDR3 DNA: TGTGCCAGCTCACCACAGGGACAGGACTCACCCCTCCACTTT
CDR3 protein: CASSPQGQDSPLHF

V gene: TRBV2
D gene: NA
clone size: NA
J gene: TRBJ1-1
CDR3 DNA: TGTGCCAGCAGGCCGGGACTTCGCCGGCTAGCTTTCTTT
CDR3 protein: CASRPGLRRLAFF

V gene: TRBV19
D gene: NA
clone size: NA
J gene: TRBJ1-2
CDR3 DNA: TGTGCCAGTAGCCCGACTCGGTTCCTTGATTATGGCTACACCTTC
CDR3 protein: CASSPTRFLDYGYTF

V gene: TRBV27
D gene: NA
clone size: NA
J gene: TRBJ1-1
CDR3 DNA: TGTGCCAGCAGCCCTGGGAAGGAGGTAGACACTGAAGCTTTCTTT
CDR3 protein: CASSPGKEVDTEAFF

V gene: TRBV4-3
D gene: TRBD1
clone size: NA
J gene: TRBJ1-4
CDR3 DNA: TGCGCCAGCAGCCAAGATCATCGGGACAGGGCCGAAAAACTGTTTTTT
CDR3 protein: CASSQDHRDRAEKLFF

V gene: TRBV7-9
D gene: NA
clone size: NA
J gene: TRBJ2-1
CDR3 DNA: TGTGCCAGCAGGGGGGGAGTCGGGTACGATGAGCAGTTCTTC
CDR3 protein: CASRGGVGYDEQFF

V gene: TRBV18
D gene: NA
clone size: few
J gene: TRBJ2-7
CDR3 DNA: TGTGCCAGCTCAGCGGGAAACGAGCAGTACTTC
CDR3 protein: CASSAGNEQYF